The present T cell receptor beta chain was sequenced within a study of human T cells and chemical hapten exposure. Study-level background: Variation in per-sample TCR yields came mainly from small pooled library volume differences.

This clonotype was seen at least ten times. Its antigen is currently unknown. General study results and limits: TCRs exceeding a frequency of 1 in 1000 stayed unchanged under DPC sensitization.

The V end lost 6 bases, the J end lost 2 bases, and 11 bases lay between the germline ends. CDR1 and CDR2 from the germline V gene are SGHTA and FQGNSA. The CDR3 length is 14 residues. Total RNA came from unfractionated whole blood. The study's library attached unique molecular identifiers to single cDNA molecules. Per the original methods: A typical sample had 75,000 to 100,000 TCRs, with about 20,000 to 750,000 overall. In TCRdb, the 5' RACE reads were re-called with MiXCR into one record per CDR3 protein. TCRdb, not the authors, supplied the V and J calls. Among around 140,000 distinct CDR3 sequences listed, roughly 4.1% were seen once.

The source of this sequence is a female donor in good health. The rearrangement links TRBV7-2 to TRBJ1-5; no definite D call. The chain's CDR3 is CASSRGRGNQPQHF. The DNA of the CDR3 is TGTGCCAGCAGTCGAGGTCGGGGCAATCAGCCCCAGCATTTT. The entire variable domain, with the rest obtained from reference TRBV7-2 and TRBJ1-5, is as follows: GAGVSQSPSNKVTEKGKDVELRCDPISGHTALYWYRQSLGQGLEFLIYFQGNSAPDKSGLPSDRFSAERTGGSVSTLTIQRTQQEDSAVYLCASSRGRGNQPQHFGDGTRLSIL.